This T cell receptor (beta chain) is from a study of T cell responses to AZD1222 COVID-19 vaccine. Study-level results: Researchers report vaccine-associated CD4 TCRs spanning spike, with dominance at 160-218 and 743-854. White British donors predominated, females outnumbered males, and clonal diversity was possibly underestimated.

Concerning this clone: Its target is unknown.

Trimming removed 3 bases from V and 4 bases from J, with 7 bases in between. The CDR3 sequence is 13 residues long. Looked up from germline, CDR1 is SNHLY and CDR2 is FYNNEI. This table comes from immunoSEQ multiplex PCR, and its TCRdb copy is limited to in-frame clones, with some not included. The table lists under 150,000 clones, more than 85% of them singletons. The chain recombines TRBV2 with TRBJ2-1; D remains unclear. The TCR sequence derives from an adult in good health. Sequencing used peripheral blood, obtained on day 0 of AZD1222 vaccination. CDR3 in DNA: TGTGCCAGCAGTGATCAGGATTACAATGAGCAGTTCTTC. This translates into CASSDQDYNEQFF.